This T cell receptor beta chain was captured by sequencing in a study of spatial heterogeneity in lung cancer. Stated time point: sample taken at primary tumor resection. TCRdb reanalysed the 5' RACE reads using MiXCR and keeps one entry per CDR3 protein. Among about 44,000 distinct CDR3 sequences listed, approximately 13% were seen once. Germline CDR1 and CDR2: LNHDA and SQIVND (reference sequence). This CDR3 contains 14 residues. The V and J ends lost 8 bases and 0 bases respectively, with 10 bases between them. The clonotype was recovered from a male donor with early-stage non-small cell lung cancer. The sequences come from PBMCs, collected at surgery. The chain couples TRBV19 to TRBJ1-4; a possible D gene is TRBD1 (5 bases). The CDR3: CASLGGTTNEKLFF. As DNA, the CDR3 is TGTGCCAGTCTCGGGGGAACAACTAATGAAAAACTGTTTTTT.